Following are 21 T cell receptor beta chains from one sample sequenced in a study of low-dose radiotherapy and immunotherapy resistance in tumors. TRAV- and TRBV-specific primers primed first-strand cDNA, covering alpha and beta chains. With a constant-region primer and a V-primer adapter, TCRs were subjected to 15 to 25 PCR cycles of amplification. TCRdb reanalysed the reads using MiXCR and keeps one entry per CDR3 protein. The sample contains tens of thousands of distinct CDR3 sequences, about 20% of which appear only once. Time point specified: after trial treatment. Treatment noted: LDRT plus nivolumab, ipilimumab, low-dose cyclophosphamide and aspirin (RACIN trial). The sample here was PBMCs, taken after low-dose radiotherapy plus immunotherapy. The source of these receptors is a female donor with ovarian cancer.

This clonotype was recorded many times. This chain uses TRBV6-8 with TRBJ2-7; 14 nucleotides match TRBD2. The CDR3 contains 16 residues. Germline lookup yields CDR1 MNHGY and CDR2 SAAAGT. With V trimmed by 5 bases and J by 2 bases, 5 bases remained unmatched. CDR3 coding DNA: TGTGCCAGCAGTGCCGGGACTAGCGGGGGACCCTACGAGCAGTACTTC. Amino acids: CASSAGTSGGPYEQYF.

Here the CDR3 reads CATSTGTGGYEQYF. Written as DNA, the CDR3 is TGTGCCACTTCGACCGGGACAGGGGGCTACGAGCAGTACTTC. The rearrangement joins TRBV28 to TRBJ2-7; the match to TRBD1 covers 11 bases. The CDR3 covers 14 residues. Germline V gene sequence: CDR1 MDHEN, CDR2 SYDVKM. V was clipped by 10 bases and J by 3 bases; unmatched bases: 8.

At least ten counts were recorded for this clonotype. The chain uses TRBV29-1 and TRBJ2-1; D not certain. The germline V and J ends were trimmed by 3 bases and 1 base, with 16 bases remaining between them. Germline-derived CDR1 and CDR2 are SQVTM and ANQGSEA. This CDR3 has 16 amino acids. The CDR3, as DNA: TGCAGCGTTGACCGGACGGGCGGTGATTCCTACAATGAGCAGTTCTTC. Translating gives CSVDRTGGDSYNEQFF.

The table lists this clonotype with many counts. The chain has TRBV5-1 and TRBJ2-2; no firm D call. Trimming took 2 bases from V and 0 from J, leaving 5 bases between them. CDR3 size: 14 residues. Germline V CDR1 and CDR2: SGHRS, YFSETQ. CDR3: CASSFAANTGELFF. CDR3 in DNA: TGCGCCAGCAGCTTTGCCGCGAACACCGGGGAGCTGTTTTTT. Full variable domain (remainder filled in from reference TRBV5-1 and TRBJ2-2): KAGVTQTPRYLIKTRGQQVTLSCSPISGHRSVSWYQQTPGQGLQFLFEYFSETQRNKGNFPGRFSGRQFSNSRSEMNVSTLELGDSALYLCASSFAANTGELFFGEGSRLTVL.

About this clonotype itself: A far larger clone is one base from this, pointing to a likely read error. The chain couples TRBV27 to TRBJ2-7; the match to TRBD2 covers 7 bases. CDR1 and CDR2 from the germline V gene are MNHEY and SMNVEV (reference sequence). V lost 3 bases, J lost 6 bases, and 8 bases stayed unmatched. This CDR3 is 14 amino acids long. CDR3 in DNA: TGTGCCAGCAGTTTCAGGGTCGGGAGGTGCGAGCAGTACTTC. Translation gives CASSFRVGRCEQYF.

This clonotype was picked up many times. The chain couples TRBV5-1 to TRBJ2-7; the D gene could be TRBD1 or TRBD2 (5 bases each). V lost 4 bases, J lost 4 bases, and 15 bases lay in between. CDR3 length equals 14 residues. Germline CDR1 reads SGHRS; CDR2 reads YFSETQ. CDR3 sequence (DNA): TGCGCCAGCAGCCTGGGGGAGCGCAGTTACGAGCAGTACTTC. The encoded protein is CASSLGERSYEQYF.

V usage is TRBV5-1 and J usage is TRBJ2-1; weak D call: TRBD2 (6 bases). Germline V gene sequence: CDR1 SGHRS, CDR2 YFSETQ. The CDR3 runs 16 residues. V gave up 0 bases and J gave up 2 bases, with 12 bases separating them. As DNA, the CDR3 is TGCGCCAGCAGCTTGGGCGGGGATTTCGCCTACAATGAGCAGTTCTTC. It encodes CASSLGGDFAYNEQFF.

This clonotype has a count of ten or more. DNA of the CDR3: TGTGCCAGCGGTCTCGGCAACTCACCCCTCCACTTT. Its protein product is CASGLGNSPLHF. The chain combines TRBV27 with TRBJ1-6, with D hard to call. The V end lost 8 bases, the J end lost 10 bases, and 12 bases lay between the germline ends. This CDR3 comprises 12 residues. CDR1 MNHEY and CDR2 SMNVEV come from the germline V gene (reference sequence).

There are many counts of this clonotype. The chain carries TRBV11-1 and TRBJ2-1; weak D call: TRBD2 (5 bases). Germline V gives CDR1 SGHAT, CDR2 FQDESV (reference sequence). The V end was cut by 1 base, the J end by 1 base, with 11 bases between. The CDR3 sequence is 16 residues long. The CDR3 DNA sequence: TGTGCCAGCAGCTTAGGTATTAGCGTTTCCTACAATGAGCAGTTCTTC. Protein sequence: CASSLGISVSYNEQFF.

This clonotype was recorded at least ten times. The rearrangement links TRBV5-1 to TRBJ1-1; no clear D. Germline V gives CDR1 SGHRS, CDR2 YFSETQ. This CDR3 spans 13 amino acids. V lost 7 bases and J lost 0, with 10 bases in between. The chain's CDR3 is CASSDKMNTEAFF. Here the CDR3 DNA reads TGCGCCAGCTCCGACAAGATGAACACTGAAGCTTTCTTT.

This clonotype has just a few counts. The rearrangement joins TRBV28 to TRBJ2-1; D may be TRBD2 (8 bases). CDR1 is MDHEN, CDR2 SYDVKM, per germline. The CDR3 length is 17 residues. Trimming cost V 5 bases and J 3 bases, with 20 bases left between them. CDR3 DNA sequence: TGTGCCAGCAGTCCCGCCGGGGGGGCAGGGGGCTACAATGAGCAGTTCTTC. As protein: CASSPAGGAGGYNEQFF. Based on the CDR3 plus reference TRBV28 and TRBJ2-1, the full variable domain is DVKVTQSSRYLVKRTGEKVFLECVQDMDHENMFWYRQDPGLGLRLIYFSYDVKMKEKGDIPEGYSVSREKKERFSLILESASTNQTSMYLCASSPAGGAGGYNEQFFGPGTRLTVL.

The V gene is TRBV18, the J gene TRBJ1-2; 7 bases line up with TRBD1. From germline, CDR1 is KGHSH and CDR2 LQKENI. With V trimmed by 3 bases and J by 6 bases, 4 bases remained unmatched. The CDR3 extends over 13 amino acids. The DNA for the CDR3 is TGTGCCAGCTCACCTGACAGGGATAATGGCTACACCTTC. It specifies CASSPDRDNGYTF.

The CDR3 DNA follows: TGCAGTGCTTCATCTCTGACAGGTCCCACAGATACGCAGTATTTT. Residues: CSASSLTGPTDTQYF. V and J are TRBV20-1 and TRBJ2-3; possible D gene TRBD1, 6 bases. Trimming left V 5 bases short and J 2 bases short, with 17 bases between. The germline V gene encodes CDR1 DFQATT and CDR2 SNEGSKA (reference sequence). CDR3 size: 15 residues.

There are a few counts of this clonotype. J is TRBJ2-2 and V is TRBV7-8; TRBD1 aligns across 8 bases. The CDR3 runs 16 residues. Trimming removed 6 bases from V and 0 bases from J; junction bases left unmatched: 6. Per the germline V gene, CDR1 is SGHVS and CDR2 is FQNEAQ. CDR3 nucleotides: TGTGCCAGCAGTCGAGACAGGGGCGCGAACACCGGGGAGCTGTTTTTT. Encoded protein: CASSRDRGANTGELFF.

This clonotype was counted only a few times. This chain connects TRBV5-1 to TRBJ2-5; TRBD1 agrees at 11 bases. The CDR3 is 15 amino acids. The germline gives CDR1 SGHRS, CDR2 YFSETQ. V was pared by 3 bases and J by 5 bases, with 6 bases of the junction left unmatched. The CDR3 region has the DNA TGCGCCAGCAGCTCCCGGACAGGGGGCTTCGAGACCCAGTACTTC. It yields the protein CASSSRTGGFETQYF.

A remark on this clonotype: A far larger clone is just one base off, so this is likely a read error. V usage is TRBV18 and J usage is TRBJ2-7; no firm D call. The V gene lost 5 bases and the J gene lost 7 bases, with 18 bases spanning the gap. CDR3 length equals 14 residues. Germline loops: CDR1 KGHSH, CDR2 LQKENI. CDR3 in DNA: TGTGCCAGCTCAGCAGAGAGCCTTTACAATGAGCAGTACTTC. Its translation: CASSAESLYNEQYF.

In this sample, this clonotype turned up many times. The rearrangement joins TRBV6-5 to TRBJ2-7, with D hard to call. CDR3 size: 15 residues. Germline CDR1 and CDR2: MNHEY and SVGAGI. V lost 2 bases, J lost 4 bases, and 15 bases lay in between. The CDR3 nucleotides read TGTGCCAGCAGTTACCCGCGGCTAGGGATTTACGAGCAGTACTTC. Translating gives CASSYPRLGIYEQYF.

In its sample, this clonotype was seen many times. This chain links TRBV4-1 with TRBJ2-2; 8 nucleotides line up with TRBD1. With 1 base clipped from V and 6 bases from J, the junction kept 7 bases outside the gene matches. The CDR3 has 16 residues. Germline V gene lookup returns CDR1 MGHRA and CDR2 YSYEKL. CDR3: CASSQVDRAGAGELFF. CDR3 in DNA: TGCGCCAGCAGCCAAGTGGACAGGGCCGGCGCCGGGGAGCTGTTTTTT.

This clonotype was observed at least ten times. This rearrangement joins TRBV27 to TRBJ1-1, with 7 bases fitting TRBD1. This CDR3 comprises 14 residues. Germline V gene lookup returns CDR1 MNHEY and CDR2 SMNVEV (reference sequence). V lost 5 bases to trimming and J lost 3 bases; unmatched junction nucleotides: 6. CDR3 region: CASSRQGSDTEAFF. The CDR3 nucleotides read TGTGCCAGCAGTCGACAGGGTTCGGACACTGAAGCTTTCTTT.

This clonotype was observed at least ten times. The rearrangement uses TRBV3-1 and TRBJ2-7, with a possible D match to TRBD2 (5 bases). This CDR3 comprises 12 residues. The germline V gene has CDR1 LGHDT and CDR2 YNNKEL (reference sequence). With 1 base removed from V and 4 bases from J, the gap between germline ends came to 5 bases. The CDR3 sequence is CASSQGTYEQYF. The CDR3 DNA is TGTGCCAGCAGCCAAGGGACTTACGAGCAGTACTTC.

This clonotype showed up many times. This chain connects TRBV24-1 to TRBJ2-1; 8 bases fit TRBD1. CDR1 and CDR2 (germline): KGHDR, SFDVKD. The CDR3 sequence is 14 residues long. V was pared by 11 bases and J by 5 bases, with 10 bases of the junction left unmatched. The CDR3 sequence: CANLGDRIHNEQFF. The DNA of the CDR3 is TGTGCCAATTTGGGGGACAGGATACACAATGAGCAGTTCTTC.